This T cell receptor beta chain derives from a study of cytomegalovirus exposure and HLA in healthy donors. Points from the study as a whole: A few chains tied to CMV proved CMV antigen-specific in vitro. An apparent linkage of common viral pathogens to several of the most significant clusters emerged in a later analysis. In the analysis, some V segments, TRBV6-2 and TRBV6-3 included, were excluded as indistinguishable. Across all donors, roughly uniform sequencing depth was an assumption of the presence/absence analyses.

The sample holds a few counts of this clone. Its matching antigen is unknown. The PCR contained 60 Vbeta and 13 Jbeta primers. TCRdb's table, derived via immunoSEQ multiplex PCR, lists solely in-frame clones and lacks some. The sample carries roughly 160,000 clones, 85% recorded once. Trimming cost V 0 bases and J 9 bases; bases outside gene matches: 7. Germline V gene data show CDR1 as LGHNA and CDR2 as YNFKEQ. The CDR3 is 14 residues long. This TCR came from a boy aged 2 to 10 in good health and CMV-seronegative. The material sequenced was PBMCs. The chain couples TRBV4-2 to TRBJ2-7; 8 bases align to TRBD2. In DNA, the CDR3 is TGTGCCAGCAGCCAAGATCCCGGGGGGGGCCGGCAGTACGTC. This gives the protein CASSQDPGGGRQYV.